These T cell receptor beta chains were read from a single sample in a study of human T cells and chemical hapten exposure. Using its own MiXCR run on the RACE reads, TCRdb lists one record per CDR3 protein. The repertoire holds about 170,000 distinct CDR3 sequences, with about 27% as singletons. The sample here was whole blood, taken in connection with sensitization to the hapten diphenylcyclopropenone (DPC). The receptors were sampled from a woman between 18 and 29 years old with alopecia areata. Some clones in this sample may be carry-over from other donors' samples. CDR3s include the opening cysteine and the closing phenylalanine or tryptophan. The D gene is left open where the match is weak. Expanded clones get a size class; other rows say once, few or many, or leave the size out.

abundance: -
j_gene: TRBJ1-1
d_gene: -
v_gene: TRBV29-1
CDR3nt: TGCAGCCCGGGGGTCCCGAACACTGAAGCTTTCTTT
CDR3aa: CSPGVPNTEAFF

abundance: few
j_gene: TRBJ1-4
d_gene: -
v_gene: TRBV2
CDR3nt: TGTGCCAGCAGTGAACAGGGCCTGGCTCGGGAAAAACTGTTTTTT
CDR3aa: CASSEQGLAREKLFF

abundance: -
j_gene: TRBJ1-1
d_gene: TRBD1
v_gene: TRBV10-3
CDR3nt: TGTGCCATCAGGGCCAGGGGGCCTGAAGCTTTCTTT
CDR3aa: CAIRARGPEAFF

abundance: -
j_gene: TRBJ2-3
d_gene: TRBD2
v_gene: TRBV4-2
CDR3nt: TGTGCCAGCAGCCAAGTGGTAGCGGGGGGAGATACGAAGTATTTT
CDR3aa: CASSQVVAGGDTKYF

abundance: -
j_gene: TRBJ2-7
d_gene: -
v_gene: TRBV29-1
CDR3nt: TGCAGCGTTGAAGGTCAGGGGCCCCCCTACGAGCAGTACTTC
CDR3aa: CSVEGQGPPYEQYF

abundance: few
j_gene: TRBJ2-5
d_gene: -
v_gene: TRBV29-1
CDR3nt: TGCAGCGTTGCGAGCGGAGAGACCCAGTACTTC
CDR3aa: CSVASGETQYF

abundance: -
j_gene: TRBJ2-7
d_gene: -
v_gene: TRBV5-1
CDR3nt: TGCGCCAGCAGCGTGGAGGTATCCATCCTATACGAGCAGTACTTC
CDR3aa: CASSVEVSILYEQYF

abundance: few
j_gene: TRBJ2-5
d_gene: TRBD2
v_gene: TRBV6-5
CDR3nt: TGTGCCAGCAAGCCACTAGCGGGGTGGGAGACCCAGTACTTC
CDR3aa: CASKPLAGWETQYF

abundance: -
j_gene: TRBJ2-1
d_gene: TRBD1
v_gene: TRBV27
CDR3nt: TGTGCCAGCAGTACTCCGGGACAGGGCTACAATGAGCAGTTCTTC
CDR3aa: CASSTPGQGYNEQFF

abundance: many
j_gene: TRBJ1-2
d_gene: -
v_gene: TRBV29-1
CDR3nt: TGCAGCGTTGACCGGCAAGGACTAGCTAACTATGGCTACACCTTC
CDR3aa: CSVDRQGLANYGYTF

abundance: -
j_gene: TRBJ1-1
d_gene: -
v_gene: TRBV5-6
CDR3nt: TGTGCCAGCAGCGGGACATGGGGGACTGAAGCTTTCTTT
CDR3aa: CASSGTWGTEAFF

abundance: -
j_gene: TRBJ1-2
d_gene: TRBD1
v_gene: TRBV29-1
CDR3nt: TGCAGCGTTGTCGACTTGGACAGGGGACTCGTAGGCTACACCTTC
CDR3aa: CSVVDLDRGLVGYTF

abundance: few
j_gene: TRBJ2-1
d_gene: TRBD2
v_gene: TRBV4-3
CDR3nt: TGCGCCAGCAGCCAAGATCACCTTCGGGGGGTGAAGCAGTTCTTC
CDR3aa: CASSQDHLRGVKQFF

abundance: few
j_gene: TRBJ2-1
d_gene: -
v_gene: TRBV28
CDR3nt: TGTGCCAGCAGTTTGAAACTCCTGCTACTGGATGAGCAGTTCTTC
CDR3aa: CASSLKLLLLDEQFF

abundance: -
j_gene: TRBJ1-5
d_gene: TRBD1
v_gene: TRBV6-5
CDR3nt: TGTGCCAGCAGTGACAGGGCAAATCAGCCCCAGCATTTT
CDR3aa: CASSDRANQPQHF

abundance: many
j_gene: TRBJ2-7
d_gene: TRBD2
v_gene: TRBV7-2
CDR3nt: TGTGCCAGCAGCCATACTAGCGGGGGGAACTACGAGCAGTACTTC
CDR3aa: CASSHTSGGNYEQYF

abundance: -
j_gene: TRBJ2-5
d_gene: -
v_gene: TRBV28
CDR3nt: TGTGCCAGCAGACCCAGATCGTACCAAGAGACCCAGTACTTC
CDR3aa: CASRPRSYQETQYF

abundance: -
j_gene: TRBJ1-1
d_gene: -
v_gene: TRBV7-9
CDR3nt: TGTGCCAGCAGCTCTCAGGTTGGTTCAGGACTGAACACTGAAGCTTTCTTT
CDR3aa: CASSSQVGSGLNTEAFF

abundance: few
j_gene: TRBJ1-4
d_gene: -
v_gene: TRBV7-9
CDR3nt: TGTGCCAGCACCCTACAGGGTATCGATGAAAAACTGTTTTTT
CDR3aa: CASTLQGIDEKLFF

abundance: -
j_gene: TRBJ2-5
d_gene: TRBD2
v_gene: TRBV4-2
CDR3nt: TGTGCCAGCAGCCTAGGGGAACTAGCCGGGAGGTTGCAAGAGACCCAGTACTTC
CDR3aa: CASSLGELAGRLQETQYF

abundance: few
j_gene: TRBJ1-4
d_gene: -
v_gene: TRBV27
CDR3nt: TGTGCCAGCAGTTCAGGGGTCAGCTCCTATGAAAAACTGTTTTTT
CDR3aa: CASSSGVSSYEKLFF

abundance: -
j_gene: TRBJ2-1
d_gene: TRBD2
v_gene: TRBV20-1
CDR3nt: TGCAGTGCTAGAGCACTGGGACTACAGTACAATGAGCAGTTCTTC
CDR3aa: CSARALGLQYNEQFF

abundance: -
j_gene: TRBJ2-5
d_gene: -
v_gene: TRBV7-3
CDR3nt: TGTGCCAGCAGCTCAACCCCCGCTGTGGCCCAGTACTTC
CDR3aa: CASSSTPAVAQYF

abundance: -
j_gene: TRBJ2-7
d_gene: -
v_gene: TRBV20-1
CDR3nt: TGCAGCGCGACCGGGGACGAGGGTGAGCAGTACTTC
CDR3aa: CSATGDEGEQYF

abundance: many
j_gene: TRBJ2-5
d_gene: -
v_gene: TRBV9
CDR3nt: TGTGCCAGCAGCGTATCCTCAGGGATAGAGACCCAGTACTTC
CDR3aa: CASSVSSGIETQYF

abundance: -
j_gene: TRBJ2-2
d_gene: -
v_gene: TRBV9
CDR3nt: TGTGCCAGCAGCTTCCGAGGGCAGACCGGGGAGCTGTTTTTT
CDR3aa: CASSFRGQTGELFF

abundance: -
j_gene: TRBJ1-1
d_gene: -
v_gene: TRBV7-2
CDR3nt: TGTGCCAGCAGCACTCGAAGGGAGACTGAAGCTTTCTTT
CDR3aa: CASSTRRETEAFF

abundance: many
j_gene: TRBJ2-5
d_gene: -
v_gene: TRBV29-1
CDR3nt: TGCAGCGTTGAGGCTAGAGGAGCACGGGAGACCCAGTACTTC
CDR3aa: CSVEARGARETQYF

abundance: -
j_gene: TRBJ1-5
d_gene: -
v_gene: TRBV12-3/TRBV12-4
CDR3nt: TGTGCCAGCAGTCTCACTCATCAGCCCCAGCATTTT
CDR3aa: CASSLTHQPQHF

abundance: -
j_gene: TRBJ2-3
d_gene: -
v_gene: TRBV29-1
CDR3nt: TGCAGCGCCAGGACAGGCACAGATACGCAGTATTTT
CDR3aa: CSARTGTDTQYF

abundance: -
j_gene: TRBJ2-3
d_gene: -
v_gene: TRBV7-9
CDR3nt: TGTGCCAGCAGCTGGGGTCTACGGACTAGCACAGATACGCAGTATTTT
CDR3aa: CASSWGLRTSTDTQYF

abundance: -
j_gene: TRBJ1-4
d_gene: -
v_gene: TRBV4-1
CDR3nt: TGCGCCAGCAGCCAAGTAGGGCAGAAGAATGAAAAACTGTTTTTT
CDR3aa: CASSQVGQKNEKLFF

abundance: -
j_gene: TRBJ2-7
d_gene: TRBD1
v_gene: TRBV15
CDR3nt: TGTGCCACCAGCAGAGAGGGACAGGCCTACGAGCAGTACTTC
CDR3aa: CATSREGQAYEQYF

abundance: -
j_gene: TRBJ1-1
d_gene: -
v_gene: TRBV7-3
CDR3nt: TGTGCCAGCAGCATGAACCTGAACACTGAAGCTTTCTTT
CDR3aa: CASSMNLNTEAFF

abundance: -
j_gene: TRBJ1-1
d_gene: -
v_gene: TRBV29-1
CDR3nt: TGCAGCGTTGAGAAGGTACAGGGTACTGAAGCTTTCTTT
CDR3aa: CSVEKVQGTEAFF

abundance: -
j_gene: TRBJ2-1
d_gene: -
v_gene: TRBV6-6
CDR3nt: TGTGCCAGCAGTGGATACATACGGGACAATGAGCAGTTCTTC
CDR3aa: CASSGYIRDNEQFF

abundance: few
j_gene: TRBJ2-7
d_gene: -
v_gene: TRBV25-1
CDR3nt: TGTGCCAGCAGTGATGCACCGGACGGGCCCTGGGAGCAGTACTTC
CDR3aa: CASSDAPDGPWEQYF

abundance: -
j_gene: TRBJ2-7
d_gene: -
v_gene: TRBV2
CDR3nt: TGTGCCAGCAGTGCCCAGGGGCGGGGCCCCTACGAGCAGTACTTC
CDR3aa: CASSAQGRGPYEQYF

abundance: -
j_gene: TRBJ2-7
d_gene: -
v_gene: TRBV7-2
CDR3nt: TGTGCCAGCAGCCCGCCCTTTCTCTTCTACGAGCAGTACTTC
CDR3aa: CASSPPFLFYEQYF

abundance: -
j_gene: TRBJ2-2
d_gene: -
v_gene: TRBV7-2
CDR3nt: TGTGCCAGCAGCCCTATCCGGGGACGCGGGGGGGAGCTGTTTTTT
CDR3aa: CASSPIRGRGGELFF

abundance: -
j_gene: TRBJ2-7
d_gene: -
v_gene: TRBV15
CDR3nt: TGTGCCACCAGCTTAGAGGGTCCGGGTCTCCACGAGCAGTACTTC
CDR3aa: CATSLEGPGLHEQYF

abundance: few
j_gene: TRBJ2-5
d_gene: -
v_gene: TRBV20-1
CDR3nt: TGCAGTGCTCCGAGGGGGGGGGAAGAGACCCAGTACTTC
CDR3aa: CSAPRGGEETQYF

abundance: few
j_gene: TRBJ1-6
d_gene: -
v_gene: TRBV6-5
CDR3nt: TGTGCCAGCAGTTACGGACCACTTTATTCACCCCTCCACTTT
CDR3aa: CASSYGPLYSPLHF

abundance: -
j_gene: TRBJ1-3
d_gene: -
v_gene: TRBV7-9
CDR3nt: TGTGCCACCAGGGCTGGAAACACCATATATTTT
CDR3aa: CATRAGNTIYF

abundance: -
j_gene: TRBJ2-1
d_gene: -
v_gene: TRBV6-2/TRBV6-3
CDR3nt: TGTGCCAGCAGAAAGGAGGGACTGGGCTACAATGAGCAGTTCTTC
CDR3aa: CASRKEGLGYNEQFF

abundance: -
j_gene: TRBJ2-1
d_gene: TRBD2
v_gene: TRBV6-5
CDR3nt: TGTGCCAGCACCCTCGGCGCAGGACTAGGGAGCAATGAGCAGTTCTTC
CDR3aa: CASTLGAGLGSNEQFF

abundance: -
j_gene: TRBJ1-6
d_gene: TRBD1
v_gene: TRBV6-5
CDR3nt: TGTGCCAGCAGTTGGACAGGGCCGAATTCACCCCTCCACTTT
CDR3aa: CASSWTGPNSPLHF

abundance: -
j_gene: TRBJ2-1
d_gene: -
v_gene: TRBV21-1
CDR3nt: TGTGCCAGCAGCAATCTAGCGGACCACTACAATGAGCAGTTCTTC
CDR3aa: CASSNLADHYNEQFF

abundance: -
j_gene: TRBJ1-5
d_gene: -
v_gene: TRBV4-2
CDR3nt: TGTGCCAGCAATGGGGAGGATCAGGGTTATCAGCCCCAGCATTTT
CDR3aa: CASNGEDQGYQPQHF